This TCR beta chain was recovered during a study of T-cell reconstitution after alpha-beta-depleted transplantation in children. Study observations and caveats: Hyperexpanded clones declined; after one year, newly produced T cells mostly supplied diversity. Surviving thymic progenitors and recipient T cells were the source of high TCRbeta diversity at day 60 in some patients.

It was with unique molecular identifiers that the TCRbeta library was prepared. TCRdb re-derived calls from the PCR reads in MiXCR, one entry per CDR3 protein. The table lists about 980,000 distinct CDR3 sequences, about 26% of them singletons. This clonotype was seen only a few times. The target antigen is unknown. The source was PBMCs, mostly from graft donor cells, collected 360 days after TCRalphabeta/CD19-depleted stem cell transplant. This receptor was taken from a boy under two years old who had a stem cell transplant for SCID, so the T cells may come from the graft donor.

The CDR3 spells CASRRTVQETQYF. DNA for the CDR3: TGTGCCAGCCGAAGGACAGTTCAAGAGACCCAGTACTTC. The V gene is TRBV12-3 or TRBV12-4, the J gene TRBJ2-5; the D gene is possibly TRBD1 (6 bases). Deletions cut 8 bases from V and 2 bases from J, with 12 bases between. The CDR3 spans 13 residues.